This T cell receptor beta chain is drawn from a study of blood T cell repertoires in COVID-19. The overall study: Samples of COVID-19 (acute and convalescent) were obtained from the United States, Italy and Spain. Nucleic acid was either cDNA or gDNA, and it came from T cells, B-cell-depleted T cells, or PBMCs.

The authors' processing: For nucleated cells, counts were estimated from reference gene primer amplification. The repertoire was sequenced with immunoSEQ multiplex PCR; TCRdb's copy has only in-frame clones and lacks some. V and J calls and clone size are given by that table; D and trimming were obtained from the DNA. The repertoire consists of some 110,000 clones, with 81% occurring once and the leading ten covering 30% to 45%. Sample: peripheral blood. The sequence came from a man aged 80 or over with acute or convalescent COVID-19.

The CDR3 coding sequence is TGTGCCAGCAGCCTACAGGGTTCCATGAACACTGAAGCTTTCTTT. Translation gives CASSLQGSMNTEAFF. This chain links TRBV11-2 with TRBJ1-1; the D gene is possibly TRBD1 (6 bases). This CDR3 is built from 15 residues. V dropped 5 bases and J dropped 0 bases, with 13 bases sitting between them. CDR1 and CDR2 from the germline V gene are SGHAT and FQNNGV.